This T cell receptor beta chain was identified in a study of T cell changes during pregnancy in multiple sclerosis. This clone appeared a few times. Data came from immunoSEQ multiplex PCR; TCRdb stores just in-frame clones and leaves some out. The repertoire holds around 30,000 clones, with approximately 89% as singletons. Trimming cost V 7 bases and J 1 base, with 14 bases left between them. The germline CDR1 and CDR2 sequences are SGHDT and YYEEEE. The CDR3 length is 14 residues. The receptor's source is a female donor with multiple sclerosis, enrolled in a pregnancy study. The sequencing used CD4+ T cells from peripheral blood mononuclear cells, collected in the second trimester of pregnancy. This chain joins TRBV5-6 and TRBJ2-5; D unclear. DNA of the CDR3: TGTGCCAGCGGGTCTTGGCGGCCCCAAGAGACCCAGTACTTC. It translates to CASGSWRPQETQYF.